A single sample is the source of the 10 T cell receptor beta chains below, sequenced in a study of blood T cell repertoires in COVID-19. Generated by immunoSEQ multiplex PCR, the TCRdb table keeps only in-frame clones and is missing some. Of over 35,000 clones listed, approximately 80% are singletons. The sequencing sample was made of peripheral blood. These receptors all come from a human donor with acute or convalescent COVID-19. The donor label of this sample is uncertain.

This chain connects TRBV2 to TRBJ1-1; no firm D call. This CDR3 spans 12 amino acids. Trimming left V 7 bases short and J 1 base short, with 7 bases between. CDR1 is SNHLY and CDR2 is FYNNEI in the germline V gene. CDR3 sequence reads: CASTEANTEAFF. CDR3 DNA sequence: TGTGCCAGCACGGAGGCGAACACTGAAGCTTTCTTT.

This chain links TRBV7-9 with TRBJ1-1; D is uncertain. V was trimmed by 2 bases and J by 0 bases, leaving 4 bases between them. Germline V CDR1 and CDR2: SEHNR, FQNEAQ (reference sequence). The length of the CDR3 is 13 residues. The CDR3 loop is CASSLSVNTEAFF. The CDR3 DNA reads as TGTGCCAGCAGCTTATCTGTGAACACTGAAGCTTTCTTT. Drawing the rest from reference TRBV7-9 and TRBJ1-1, the complete variable domain is DTGVSQNPRHKITKRGQNVTFRCDPISEHNRLYWYRQTLGQGPEFLTYFQNEAQLEKSRLLSDRFSAERPKGSFSTLEIQRTEQGDSAMYLCASSLSVNTEAFFGQGTRLTVV.

This rearrangement joins TRBV6-5 to TRBJ1-5; a possible D gene is TRBD1 (6 bases). The CDR3 length is 14 residues. The germline V and J ends were trimmed by 6 bases and 6 bases, with 15 bases remaining between them. Germline V gene lookup returns CDR1 MNHEY and CDR2 SVGAGI. The CDR3 loop is CASRVRTVTQPQHF. The CDR3 DNA follows: TGTGCCAGCAGGGTTAGGACAGTAACTCAGCCCCAGCATTTT.

V gene TRBV5-1 combines with J gene TRBJ1-6; D gene ambiguous. CDR1 is SGHRS and CDR2 is YFSETQ in the germline V gene. CDR3 length equals 13 residues. V lost 3 bases and J lost 8, with 9 bases in between. As DNA, the CDR3 is TGCGCCAGCAGCTATACATCTGATTCACCCCTCCACTTT. Translating it yields CASSYTSDSPLHF.

The gene calls are TRBV19 and TRBJ2-3; the D is unclear. Looked up from germline, CDR1 is LNHDA and CDR2 is SQIVND (reference sequence). Trimming removed 3 bases at V and 1 base at J, with 11 bases between. The CDR3 extends over 15 amino acids. This CDR3 is CASSMNGWGTDTQYF. As DNA, the CDR3 is TGTGCCAGTAGTATGAACGGGTGGGGCACAGATACGCAGTATTTT.

V is TRBV27 and J is TRBJ1-2, with D perhaps TRBD1 (6 bases). Trimming took 10 bases from V and 5 from J, leaving 32 bases between them. The CDR3 totals 18 residues. Germline lookup yields CDR1 MNHEY and CDR2 SMNVEV (reference sequence). The CDR3 nucleotides are TGTGCCATCCTTAGTGGGTCAGGGGCGCAGGCGGACTCTTATGGCTACACCTTC. This encodes CAILSGSGAQADSYGYTF.

A remark on this clone: Distinct nucleotide sequences in the sample also encode this CDR3. V is TRBV5-1 and J is TRBJ2-7; 8 bases are shared with TRBD2. The CDR3 covers 15 residues. Germline CDR1 is SGHRS and CDR2 is YFSETQ. Losses at the gene ends were 0 bases for V and 1 base for J; bases not matched to a gene: 3. Written as DNA, the CDR3 is TGCGCCAGCAGCTTGGCAAGCGGGAGTTCCTACGAGCAGTACTTC. It encodes CASSLASGSSYEQYF.

This clone was seen only once. The chain joins TRBV10-3 to TRBJ2-5; D possibly corresponds to TRBD2 (5 bases). Germline values: CDR1 ENHRY, CDR2 SYGVKD. The CDR3 contains 15 residues. V was trimmed by 3 bases and J by 0 bases, leaving 11 bases between them. In DNA form, the CDR3 reads TGTGCCATCAGTGACCCCGGGGAAAACCAAGAGACCCAGTACTTC. Encoded protein: CAISDPGENQETQYF.

This clone was recorded once. This chain links TRBV12-3 or TRBV12-4 with TRBJ2-5; a weak D match, TRBD2 (5 bases). The CDR3 loop spans 13 amino acids. Trimming cost V 3 bases and J 4 bases, with 9 bases left between them. Here the CDR3 reads CASSLGVPETQYF. For the CDR3, the DNA is TGTGCCAGCAGTTTGGGAGTCCCAGAGACCCAGTACTTC.

This clone showed up just once. The chain employs TRBV5-4 and TRBJ2-5; the match to TRBD2 covers 11 bases. The CDR3 runs to 15 residues. Trimming took 4 bases from V and 4 from J; bases not matched to a gene: 6. Germline CDR1 SGHNT, CDR2 YYREEE (reference sequence). The DNA for the CDR3 is TGTGCCAGCAGCCATTTAGCGGGAGGGGGAGAGACCCAGTACTTC. Its protein is CASSHLAGGGETQYF.